A single sample is the source of the 18 T cell receptor beta chains below, sequenced in a study of T cells in Graves' hyperthyroidism and ophthalmopathy (dated by TCRdb to between 2018 and 2020). Library preparation used multiplex PCR. The data were produced on an Illumina HiSeq 2000. The TCR beta CDR3 regions were amplified from RNA transcripts. The first round of RT-PCR for the TCR CDR3 was performed with the HTBI primer set and the Qiagen OneStep RT-PCR kit. TCRdb handled the public reads itself, with Q25 trimming in fastp and clone calling in MiXCR, and kept productive beta chains. Entries are consolidated by CDR3 protein sequence, retaining the most common genes and DNA. The sample records 300,000 to 450,000 distinct CDR3 sequences, about 15% of which are singletons. The ten largest clones take up about 10% of the sample. Sequenced material: blood. These receptors were collected from a woman aged 55-69 years with Graves' hyperthyroidism.

This clonotype was counted many times. The chain couples TRBV6-1 to TRBJ2-7; no clear D. The CDR3 has 14 amino acids. Per the germline V gene, CDR1 is MNHNS and CDR2 is SASEGT. Trimming took 6 bases from V and 4 from J, leaving 16 bases between them. Here the CDR3 DNA reads TGTGCCAGCAGGACCGGCCCCCTTGCATACGAGCAGTACTTC. Protein product: CASRTGPLAYEQYF.

This clonotype was detected ten times or more. This chain connects TRBV9 to TRBJ2-5; 13 bases are a match to TRBD2. V shed 0 bases, J shed 10 bases, and the junction held 3 bases outside the gene matches. Germline V gene sequence: CDR1 SGDLS, CDR2 YYNGEE. The CDR3 has 14 amino acids. CDR3 region: CASSVVLAGGDQYF. CDR3 nucleotide sequence: TGTGCCAGCAGCGTAGTACTAGCGGGGGGGGACCAGTACTTC.

This clonotype came up many times. The chain is built from TRBV28 and TRBJ2-6, with 8 nucleotides matching TRBD1. The CDR3 is 17 amino acids. The J segment lost 0 bases and the V segment lost 7 bases, leaving 8 bases of the junction unmatched. CDR1 is MDHEN, CDR2 SYDVKM, per germline. CDR3 DNA sequence: TGTGCCAGCACCCCGACAGGGGCCTACTCTGGGGCCAACGTCCTGACTTTC. Its protein is CASTPTGAYSGANVLTF. The whole variable domain, remainder taken from reference TRBV28 and TRBJ2-6, is DVKVTQSSRYLVKRTGEKVFLECVQDMDHENMFWYRQDPGLGLRLIYFSYDVKMKEKGDIPEGYSVSREKKERFSLILESASTNQTSMYLCASTPTGAYSGANVLTFGAGSRLTVL.

There are many counts of this clonotype. J is TRBJ2-1 and V is TRBV7-9; no reliable D call. The CDR3 totals 15 residues. The V end lost 0 bases, the J end lost 0 bases, and 6 bases lay between the germline ends. Germline-derived CDR1 and CDR2 are SEHNR and FQNEAQ (reference sequence). CDR3 sequence (DNA): TGTGCCAGCAGCTTAGCGGATTCCTCCTACAATGAGCAGTTCTTC. Translating it yields CASSLADSSYNEQFF.

This clonotype was counted at least ten times. The genes are TRBV12-3 or TRBV12-4 and TRBJ1-6; tentatively, D is TRBD1 (6 bases). V lost 8 bases to trimming and J lost 8 bases, with 16 bases between them. The CDR3 has 14 amino acids. CDR3 protein: CASSPGGRDSPLHF. Written as DNA, the CDR3 is TGTGCCAGCTCCCCCGGGGGGCGCGATTCACCCCTCCACTTT.

This clonotype was seen more than once but under ten times. The chain carries TRBV3-1 and TRBJ2-1; TRBD2 might be the D (5 bases). Germline CDR1 reads LGHDT; CDR2 reads YNNKEL (reference sequence). The CDR3 totals 16 residues. V was cut by 1 base and J by 0 bases, with 10 bases left in between. The CDR3 region has the DNA TGTGCCAGCAGCCAAGGACTAACGGACTCCTACAATGAGCAGTTCTTC. Its translation is CASSQGLTDSYNEQFF.

This clonotype was recorded at least ten times. V and J are TRBV12-3 or TRBV12-4 and TRBJ2-3; the match to TRBD1 covers 8 bases. The V gene end was trimmed by 4 bases and the J gene end by 2 bases; junction bases not matched to a gene: 5. The CDR3 is 15 amino acids. This chain's CDR3 is CASSWTGSLTDTQYF. The CDR3 DNA sequence: TGTGCCAGCAGTTGGACAGGGAGCCTCACAGATACGCAGTATTTT.

This clonotype was seen at least ten times. The V call is TRBV5-1, the J call TRBJ2-3, with TRBD2 matching 8 bases. CDR1 is SGHRS and CDR2 is YFSETQ in the germline V gene. The junction had 11 bases not matched to a gene; V was cut back by 4 bases and J by 4 bases. The CDR3 consists of 16 residues. This CDR3 reads CASSKLAGQSADTQYF. The CDR3 DNA follows: TGCGCCAGCAGCAAGTTAGCGGGACAATCTGCAGATACGCAGTATTTT.

This clonotype was picked up many times. The chain is built from TRBV19 and TRBJ2-4, with TRBD1 matching over 7 bases. CDR3 length equals 13 residues. Looked up from germline, CDR1 is LNHDA and CDR2 is SQIVND (reference sequence). Trimming at V came to 3 bases and at J to 8 bases, leaving 4 bases not matched to a gene. The CDR3 DNA sequence: TGTGCCAGTAGTATGGGACAGTACGACATTCAGTACTTC. Amino acid sequence: CASSMGQYDIQYF.

V usage is TRBV5-1 and J usage is TRBJ1-2; TRBD1 might be the D (6 bases). V was cut by 0 bases and J by 4 bases, with 10 bases left in between. Germline V gene sequence: CDR1 SGHRS, CDR2 YFSETQ. This CDR3 is 14 amino acids long. The chain's CDR3 is CASSLGGQFYGYTF. CDR3 sequence (DNA): TGCGCCAGCAGCTTGGGTGGACAGTTCTATGGCTACACCTTC.

In its sample, this clonotype was seen many times. The V gene is TRBV27, the J gene TRBJ2-3; 10 bases are a match to TRBD2. There are 16 residues in the CDR3. Germline V CDR1 and CDR2: MNHEY, SMNVEV (reference sequence). J was trimmed by 2 bases and V by 2 bases; bases with no gene match: 4. The chain's CDR3 is CASSLGTSALTDTQYF. Here the CDR3 DNA reads TGTGCCAGCAGTTTAGGGACTAGCGCCCTCACAGATACGCAGTATTTT.

This clonotype was seen a few times. CDR3 sequence reads: CSARSKNGRRETQYF. The CDR3 nucleotides read TGCAGTGCTAGATCCAAAAACGGGCGCCGAGAGACCCAGTACTTC. V is TRBV20-1 and J is TRBJ2-5, with D uncertain. Trimming pared 2 bases from V and 4 bases from J, leaving 17 bases between. Per germline, CDR1 DFQATT and CDR2 SNEGSKA (reference sequence). This CDR3 region has 15 residues.

This clonotype occurred once. The chain combines TRBV7-9 with TRBJ2-1; 13 bases are a match to TRBD2. The CDR3 extends over 20 amino acids. V was clipped by 5 bases and J by 4 bases; unmatched bases: 17. Per germline, CDR1 SEHNR and CDR2 FQNEAQ (reference sequence). The CDR3 region has the DNA TGTGCCAGCAGCAGCGGCCGGCAGGGGGGGACTAGCGGGGAGTACAATGAGCAGTTCTTC. Residues: CASSSGRQGGTSGEYNEQFF.

This chain connects TRBV19 to TRBJ2-7, with D maybe TRBD1 (7 bases). Looked up from germline, CDR1 is LNHDA and CDR2 is SQIVND (reference sequence). V lost 6 bases and J lost 2, with 14 bases in between. CDR3 length: 14 amino acids. This CDR3 reads CASSIQGTPYEQYF. Written as DNA, the CDR3 is TGTGCCAGTAGCATACAGGGGACTCCCTACGAGCAGTACTTC. Full variable domain (outside the CDR3, taken from reference TRBV19 and TRBJ2-7): DGGITQSPKYLFRKEGQNVTLSCEQNLNHDAMYWYRQDPGQGLRLIYYSQIVNDFQKGDIAEGYSVSREKKESFPLTVTSAQKNPTAFYLCASSIQGTPYEQYFGPGTRLTVT.

The genes are TRBV9 and TRBJ1-1, with D unclear. In germline, CDR1 is SGDLS, CDR2 YYNGEE. The CDR3 is 13 amino acids. Trimming took 1 base from V and 2 from J, leaving 6 bases between them. The CDR3 sequence is CASSVTSNTEAFF. CDR3 bases: TGTGCCAGCAGCGTAACTAGTAACACTGAAGCTTTCTTT.

The chain joins TRBV28 to TRBJ1-5; tentative D call: TRBD1 (5 bases). Germline V gives CDR1 MDHEN, CDR2 SYDVKM. The CDR3 covers 14 residues. V lost 1 base, J lost 6 bases, and 10 bases lay in between. The CDR3 reads CASSLFRRGQPQHF. The CDR3 bases are TGTGCCAGCAGTTTATTCAGGAGGGGTCAGCCCCAGCATTTT. The full variable domain, its missing parts supplied by reference TRBV28 and TRBJ1-5, is DVKVTQSSRYLVKRTGEKVFLECVQDMDHENMFWYRQDPGLGLRLIYFSYDVKMKEKGDIPEGYSVSREKKERFSLILESASTNQTSMYLCASSLFRRGQPQHFGDGTRLSIL.

This clonotype was recorded a few times. The chain joins TRBV10-3 to TRBJ1-3; 7 nucleotides match TRBD1. Germline CDR1 ENHRY, CDR2 SYGVKD. The junction had 13 bases not matched to a gene; V was cut back by 5 bases and J by 3 bases. This CDR3 contains 17 residues. The CDR3 coding sequence is TGTGCCATCAGTTACTCCCCGACAGGGATACATGGAAACACCATATATTTT. This gives the protein CAISYSPTGIHGNTIYF.

This clonotype was counted only a few times. The gene calls are TRBV12-3 or TRBV12-4 and TRBJ2-1, with a possible D match to TRBD2 (5 bases). V shed 7 bases and J shed 4 bases, with 11 bases lying between them. The CDR3 length is 13 residues. The CDR3 is CASTRAAYNEQFF. CDR3 DNA: TGTGCCAGCACCCGAGCGGCATACAATGAGCAGTTCTTC.